Described below is a single T cell receptor (beta chain) sequence and its context. What it binds is unknown. Germline CDR1 SGHTA, CDR2 FQGTGA. The germline V and J ends were trimmed by 5 bases and 0 bases, with 13 bases remaining between them. The CDR3 totals 15 residues. The data originate from a study of siplizumab effects on memory and regulatory T cells. Points from the study as a whole: Naive T cell populations appeared to exhibit greater diversity than memory cells and appeared to be major alloresponse contributors. Sequences below about 10^-5 frequency were poorly captured, and few alloreactive clones mapped to unstimulated subsets.

Clones were sequenced by immunoSEQ multiplex PCR, and TCRdb holds only the in-frame ones, with some missing. Among tens of thousands of clones listed, around 95% were seen once. The chain joins TRBV7-3 to TRBJ1-1; tentatively, D is TRBD1 (6 bases). Sample: CD8+ T cells sorted from blood. This receptor was identified in a human donor in good health. CDR3 in amino acids: CASSQDSLLNTEAFF. The CDR3 region has the DNA TGTGCCAGCAGCCAGGACAGTTTACTGAACACTGAAGCTTTCTTT. The entire variable domain, with the rest obtained from reference TRBV7-3 and TRBJ1-1, is as follows: GAGVSQTPSNKVTEKGKYVELRCDPISGHTALYWYRQSLGQGPEFLIYFQGTGAADDSGLPNDRFFAVRPEGSVSTLKIQRTERGDSAVYLCASSQDSLLNTEAFFGQGTRLTVV.